Here is one TCR beta chain with its context. These data are taken from a study of shared clonotypes between healthy human individuals. Trimming left V 5 bases short and J 9 bases short, with 8 bases between. Germline lookup yields CDR1 LNHDA and CDR2 SQIVND (reference sequence). The CDR3 sequence is 11 residues long. Assay: immunoSEQ multiplex PCR; the TCRdb copy retains only in-frame clones and omits some. The table shows some 79,000 clones, with 62% occurring only once. The source of this sequence is a man in his thirties or forties in good health. The sequenced material came from memory CD8+ T cells sorted from blood. Stated subset: CD45RO+ cells pooled with CCR7-negative TemRA cells. The chain recombines TRBV19 with TRBJ2-1; D call uncertain. CDR3 nucleotide sequence: TGTGCCAGTAGTGATGGCGTTGAGCAGTTCTTC. Protein sequence: CASSDGVEQFF.